Each of the 27 T cell receptor beta chains below was sequenced from the same sample in a study of shared clonotypes between healthy human individuals. Here immunoSEQ multiplex PCR was the method, and the copy in TCRdb shows in-frame clones only, minus some. The table records around 2,000,000 clones, roughly 96% of them present only once. The material sequenced was naive CD4+ T cells sorted from blood. Subset defined: CD45RA+ positively selected. These receptors originate from a man aged 18-30 years in good health.

The chain employs TRBV29-1 and TRBJ2-3; 7 bases agree with TRBD2. Germline V lookup: CDR1 SQVTM, CDR2 ANQGSEA. The CDR3 is 13 residues long. V lost 4 bases, J lost 3 bases, and 4 bases stayed unmatched. CDR3 region: CSVGVGGTDTQYF. CDR3 nucleotides: TGCAGCGTTGGAGTGGGGGGGACAGATACGCAGTATTTT.

This clone came up once. This chain uses TRBV19 with TRBJ1-4, with a possible D match to TRBD1 (5 bases). Germline V CDR1 and CDR2: LNHDA, SQIVND (reference sequence). The germline V and J ends were trimmed by 3 bases and 7 bases, with 15 bases remaining between them. This CDR3 spans 15 amino acids. The CDR3, as DNA: TGTGCCAGTAGTATCGGGACTGCTGGGGGTGAAAAACTGTTTTTT. Protein: CASSIGTAGGEKLFF.

A note on this clone: Other DNA sequences within the sample encode an identical CDR3. The V call is TRBV18, the J call TRBJ2-3, with TRBD2 matching over 11 bases. Germline trimming cut 6 bases from V and 3 bases from J; bases unmatched to any gene: 5. The CDR3 spans 15 residues. Germline V gene data show CDR1 as KGHSH and CDR2 as LQKENI. This chain's CDR3 is CASSLTSGSTDTQYF. The DNA for the CDR3 is TGTGCCAGCTCTCTTACTAGCGGGAGTACAGATACGCAGTATTTT.

The rearrangement uses TRBV6-5 and TRBJ2-5, with 8 positions matching TRBD2. The V and J ends lost 0 bases and 1 base, in that order; junction bases with no gene match: 1. The CDR3 length is 15 residues. Germline assignment: CDR1 MNHEY and CDR2 SVGAGI. The CDR3 here is CASSYSRGVQETQYF. The CDR3 coding sequence is TGTGCCAGCAGTTACTCGCGGGGGGTCCAAGAGACCCAGTACTTC.

V is TRBV11-2 and J is TRBJ1-6; no clear D gene. Germline V gene sequence: CDR1 SGHAT, CDR2 FQNNGV. The V gene lost 1 base and the J gene lost 9 bases, with 10 bases spanning the gap. This CDR3 spans 14 amino acids. CDR3 amino acids: CASSLGRVVSPLHF. The CDR3 coding sequence is TGTGCCAGCAGCTTAGGTCGGGTGGTTTCACCCCTCCACTTT. The entire variable domain, with the rest obtained from reference TRBV11-2 and TRBJ1-6, is as follows: EAGVAQSPRYKIIEKRQSVAFWCNPISGHATLYWYQQILGQGPKLLIQFQNNGVVDDSQLPKDRFSAERLKGVDSTLKIQPAKLEDSAVYLCASSLGRVVSPLHFGNGTRLTVT.

The chain employs TRBV7-8 and TRBJ2-3; 9 bases fit TRBD2. CDR1 and CDR2 from the germline V gene are SGHVS and FQNEAQ. V trimming: 1 base; J trimming: 2 bases; junction bases outside the gene matches: 10. The CDR3 runs to 18 residues. The CDR3 region is CASSLVAGGPVPTDTQYF. CDR3 DNA sequence: TGTGCCAGCAGCTTAGTTGCGGGAGGGCCTGTTCCCACAGATACGCAGTATTTT.

This chain joins TRBV7-9 and TRBJ2-7; D unclear. The CDR3 spans 14 residues. Trimming stripped 5 bases from V and 2 bases from J, with 13 bases between. The V gene's germline CDR1 is SEHNR and CDR2 FQNEAQ (reference sequence). The CDR3 DNA follows: TGTGCCAGCAGCCCCCCCCCGGCAGCCTACGAGCAGTACTTC. Residues: CASSPPPAAYEQYF.

This clone appeared once. The chain joins TRBV6-6 to TRBJ2-7; 7 bases match TRBD1. There are 12 residues in the CDR3. V gave up 10 bases and J gave up 2 bases; unmatched junction bases: 5. CDR1 and CDR2 from the germline V gene are MNHNY and SVGAGI (reference sequence). The CDR3 reads CATGDSAYEQYF. CDR3 nucleotides: TGTGCCACCGGGGACAGCGCCTACGAGCAGTACTTC.

The chain recombines TRBV10-3 with TRBJ2-5; D is perhaps TRBD2 (5 bases). This CDR3 has 11 amino acids. Trimming stripped 6 bases from V and 3 bases from J, with 5 bases between. CDR1 ENHRY and CDR2 SYGVKD come from the germline V gene. The CDR3 protein is CAIREEETQYF. The CDR3 DNA reads as TGTGCCATCAGGGAGGAAGAGACCCAGTACTTC.

The chain links TRBV2 to TRBJ1-1; maybe TRBD1 (5 bases). From germline, CDR1 is SNHLY and CDR2 FYNNEI. V lost 6 bases and J lost 0, with 8 bases in between. The CDR3 covers 13 residues. The CDR3 is CASSREMNTEAFF. CDR3 DNA sequence: TGTGCCAGCAGCAGGGAGATGAACACTGAAGCTTTCTTT.

The J gene is TRBJ1-1, the V gene TRBV6-1; 12 nucleotides agree with TRBD1. Germline V gene data show CDR1 as MNHNS and CDR2 as SASEGT. The CDR3 is 16 residues long. V lost 4 bases, J lost 5 bases, and 8 bases stayed unmatched. The CDR3 DNA reads as TGTGCCAGCAGTGTGGGACAGGGGGCGAGGAAGACTGAAGCTTTCTTT. This codes for CASSVGQGARKTEAFF.

This chain joins TRBV30 and TRBJ2-1; 13 bases match TRBD2. Looked up from germline, CDR1 is GTSNPN and CDR2 is SVGIG (reference sequence). This CDR3 contains 15 residues. Germline trimming cut 7 bases from V and 2 bases from J; bases unmatched to any gene: 5. The CDR3 is CAFRTSGSPYNEQFF. The CDR3 nucleotides read TGTGCCTTTCGGACTAGCGGGAGCCCCTACAATGAGCAGTTCTTC.

The CDR3, as DNA: TGTGCCAGCAGCCAAAGATTGTCGGCAGGTGAGCAGTTCTTC. Translation: CASSQRLSAGEQFF. The rearrangement joins TRBV4-2 to TRBJ2-1; no firm D call. With 2 bases removed from V and 9 bases from J, the gap between germline ends came to 14 bases. CDR3 size: 14 residues. Germline V lookup: CDR1 LGHNA, CDR2 YNFKEQ.

DNA of the CDR3: TGCGCCAGCAGCGGGGGAGGCCCTGGGGAGACCCAGTACTTC. Translating gives CASSGGGPGETQYF. This chain joins TRBV5-1 and TRBJ2-5; possibly TRBD2 for D (6 bases). Trimming took off 4 bases at V and 5 bases at J, with 15 bases between the two ends. The CDR3 extends over 14 amino acids. Germline values: CDR1 SGHRS, CDR2 YFSETQ.

For the CDR3, the DNA is TGTGCCAGCACCAAGACCAGGGGACAGAACACTGAAGCTTTCTTT. Translation gives CASTKTRGQNTEAFF. The chain uses TRBV11-2 and TRBJ1-1, with a possible D match to TRBD1 (6 bases). The CDR3 totals 15 residues. The V and J ends lost 7 bases and 1 base respectively, with 16 bases between them. CDR1 and CDR2 from the germline V gene are SGHAT and FQNNGV.

Points on this clone: Other DNA sequences in this sample translate to the same CDR3. J is TRBJ1-3 and V is TRBV6-1; D call uncertain. Trimming shortened V by 2 bases and J by 4 bases, and 6 bases separated the two germline ends. CDR3 length equals 13 residues. Per germline, CDR1 MNHNS and CDR2 SASEGT. In DNA form, the CDR3 reads TGTGCCAGCAGTGAAAGCGGAGGAAACACCATATATTTT. It codes for CASSESGGNTIYF.

The CDR3 DNA reads TGTGCCTGGAGCGAAAGGGCAGGGGGCGTCAAACAGGACACTGAAGCTTTCTTT. Residues: CAWSERAGGVKQDTEAFF. This sequence joins TRBV30 and TRBJ1-1, with TRBD1 identical over 8 bases. V dropped 3 bases and J dropped 3; count of bases not matched to a gene: 18. This CDR3 has 18 residues. Germline lookup yields CDR1 GTSNPN and CDR2 SVGIG (reference sequence).

Concerning this clone itself: The same CDR3 arises from other DNA sequences in this sample as well. V is TRBV2 and J is TRBJ2-1; 13 bases line up with TRBD2. Germline-derived CDR1 and CDR2 are SNHLY and FYNNEI. The CDR3 runs 15 residues. V shed 4 bases and J 4 bases; nucleotides not matched to a gene: 1. The CDR3 reads CASSGLAGGYNEQFF. CDR3 bases: TGTGCCAGCAGTGGACTAGCGGGGGGATACAATGAGCAGTTCTTC.

This chain links TRBV9 with TRBJ1-4; D gene ambiguous. V lost 0 bases to trimming and J lost 8 bases, with 14 bases between them. Germline V lookup: CDR1 SGDLS, CDR2 YYNGEE. The CDR3 runs 15 residues. The DNA for the CDR3 is TGTGCCAGCAGCGTAGATCCTGGGTTTCAGGAAAAACTGTTTTTT. This translates into CASSVDPGFQEKLFF.

The chain uses TRBV10-3 and TRBJ2-4; possibly TRBD2 for D (5 bases). From germline, CDR1 is ENHRY and CDR2 SYGVKD. The CDR3 is made up of 15 amino acids. V lost 2 bases and J 0 bases, leaving 8 bases between the germline ends. CDR3 protein: CAISEGELAKNIQYF. The CDR3 region has the DNA TGTGCCATCAGTGAGGGGGAGCTAGCCAAAAACATTCAGTACTTC.

V gene TRBV21-1 combines with J gene TRBJ2-3; the table's D call of TRBD1 was not tested on the DNA. TRBV21-1 corresponds to a pseudogene. This CDR3 has 12 amino acids. CDR3 DNA: TGTGCCAGCAGCAAACAGGAAGATACGCAGTATTTT. Amino acids: CASSKQEDTQYF.

The J gene is TRBJ1-4, the V gene TRBV28; 7 positions match TRBD1. The V and J ends lost 6 bases and 10 bases, in that order; junction bases with no gene match: 11. CDR1 MDHEN and CDR2 SYDVKM come from the germline V gene. The CDR3 runs to 14 residues. Written as DNA, the CDR3 is TGTGCCAGCAGAGATCTACAGGGGAGTGGAAAACTGTTTTTT. Its translation is CASRDLQGSGKLFF.

The chain recombines TRBV4-1 with TRBJ1-4; D unclear. There are 15 residues in the CDR3. V lost 3 bases and J lost 0, with 8 bases in between. Germline assignment: CDR1 MGHRA and CDR2 YSYEKL. The chain's CDR3 is CASSHGWATNEKLFF. CDR3 sequence (DNA): TGCGCCAGCAGCCACGGGTGGGCAACTAATGAAAAACTGTTTTTT.

The rearrangement uses TRBV2 and TRBJ2-1; 11 nucleotides line up with TRBD2. CDR1 SNHLY and CDR2 FYNNEI come from the germline V gene. V was pared by 5 bases and J by 4 bases, with 10 bases of the junction left unmatched. This CDR3 has 17 residues. CDR3 DNA: TGTGCCAGCAGTCGGAACCCTACTAGCGGGAGATACAATGAGCAGTTCTTC. Protein: CASSRNPTSGRYNEQFF.

The CDR3 loop reads CASSLDSGSREQFF. The CDR3 region has the DNA TGTGCCAGCAGCTTAGATTCTGGGAGCCGGGAGCAGTTCTTC. The chain recombines TRBV7-8 with TRBJ2-1, with a possible D match to TRBD2 (5 bases). The germline V and J ends were trimmed by 1 base and 10 bases, with 14 bases remaining between them. The CDR3 contains 14 residues. Germline CDR1 and CDR2: SGHVS and FQNEAQ.

This rearrangement joins TRBV5-4 to TRBJ2-7; tentative D call: TRBD1 (6 bases). Trimming stripped 3 bases from V and 7 bases from J, with 23 bases between. Germline values: CDR1 SGHNT, CDR2 YYREEE (reference sequence). The CDR3 contains 16 residues. CDR3 protein: CASSSWDMSAQKEQYF. The CDR3 DNA is TGTGCCAGCAGCTCCTGGGACATGTCGGCTCAAAAAGAGCAGTACTTC.

The chain links TRBV19 to TRBJ2-3; no firm D call. V was cut by 1 base and J by 3 bases, with 20 bases left in between. Looked up from germline, CDR1 is LNHDA and CDR2 is SQIVND (reference sequence). The CDR3 has 18 residues. The CDR3 region is CASSIGSPYLFETDTQYF. In nucleotides, the CDR3 is TGTGCCAGTAGTATAGGGTCACCCTACCTATTTGAAACAGATACGCAGTATTTT. The complete variable domain, with remaining parts taken from reference TRBV19 and TRBJ2-3, reads DGGITQSPKYLFRKEGQNVTLSCEQNLNHDAMYWYRQDPGQGLRLIYYSQIVNDFQKGDIAEGYSVSREKKESFPLTVTSAQKNPTAFYLCASSIGSPYLFETDTQYFGPGTRLTVL.